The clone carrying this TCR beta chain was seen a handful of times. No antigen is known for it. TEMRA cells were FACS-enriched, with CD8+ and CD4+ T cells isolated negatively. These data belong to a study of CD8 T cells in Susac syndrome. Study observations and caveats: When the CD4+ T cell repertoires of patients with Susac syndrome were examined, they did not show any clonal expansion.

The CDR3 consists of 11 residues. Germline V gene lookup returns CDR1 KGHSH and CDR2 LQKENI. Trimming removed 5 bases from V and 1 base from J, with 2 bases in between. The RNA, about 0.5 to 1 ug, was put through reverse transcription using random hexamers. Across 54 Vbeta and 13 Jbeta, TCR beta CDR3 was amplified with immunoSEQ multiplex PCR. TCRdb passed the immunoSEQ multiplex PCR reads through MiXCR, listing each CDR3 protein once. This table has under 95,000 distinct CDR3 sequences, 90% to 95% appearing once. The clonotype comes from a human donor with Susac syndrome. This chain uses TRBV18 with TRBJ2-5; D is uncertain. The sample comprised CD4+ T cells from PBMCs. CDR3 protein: CASSAQETQYF. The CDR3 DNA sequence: TGTGCCAGCTCAGCCCAAGAGACCCAGTACTTC. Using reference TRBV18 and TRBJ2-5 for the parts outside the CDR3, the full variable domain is NAGVMQNPRHLVRRRGQEARLRCSPMKGHSHVYWYRQLPEEGLKFMVYLQKENIIDESGMPKERFSAEFPKEGPSILRIQQVVRGDSAAYFCASSAQETQYFGPGTRLLVL.